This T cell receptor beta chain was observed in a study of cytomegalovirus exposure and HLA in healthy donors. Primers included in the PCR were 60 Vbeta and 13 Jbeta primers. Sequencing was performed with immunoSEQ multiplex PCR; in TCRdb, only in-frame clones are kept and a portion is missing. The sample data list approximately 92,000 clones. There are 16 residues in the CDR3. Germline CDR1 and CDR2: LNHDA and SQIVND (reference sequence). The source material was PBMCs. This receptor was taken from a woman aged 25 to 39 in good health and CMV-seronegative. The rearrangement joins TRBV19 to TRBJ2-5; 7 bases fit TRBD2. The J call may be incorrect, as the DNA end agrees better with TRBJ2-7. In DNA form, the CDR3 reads TGTGCCAGTAGCCCACAATGGGAGGGTGAATCCTACGAGCAGTACTTC. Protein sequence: CASSPQWEGESYEQYF.